The source of this TCR beta chain is a study of regulatory T cells in long-lasting Graves disease. Notes on the study in general: Relative to newly diagnosed Graves' patients, persistent ones had lower TCR diversity.

The sample holds a few counts of this clonotype. Its antigen is not identified. Per germline, CDR1 SNHLY and CDR2 FYNNEI. Trimming left V 3 bases short and J 0 bases short, with 15 bases between. The CDR3 totals 17 residues. Researchers made TCR beta libraries by using iRepertoire HTBI primers and running Arm-PCR on CDR3 regions. TCRdb independently ran MiXCR on the multiplex PCR reads; one entry per CDR3 protein. This table holds 650,000 to 850,000 distinct CDR3 sequences, approximately 31% found once. The time point: persistent/refractory GD, antithyroid drugs over 5 years with positive TRAb. RNA isolated from PBMCs was used to make the TCR library. Staff took approximately 10 milliliters of peripheral blood and put it into EDTA tubes.

Sequencing was performed on peripheral blood mononuclear cells (PBMCs), taken when the disease was refractory, from a patient treated with antithyroid drugs. J is TRBJ2-4 and V is TRBV2; no definite D call. The receptor's source is a female donor with Graves disease. CDR3 loop: CASSDFKLTLAKNIQYF. The CDR3 coding sequence is TGTGCCAGCAGTGATTTTAAACTAACTCTAGCCAAAAACATTCAGTACTTC.